This TCR beta chain was recovered during a study of blood T cell repertoires in COVID-19. Study in general: In each case, the material was cDNA or gDNA derived from T cells, B-cell-depleted T cells, or PBMCs.

This CDR3 is built from 14 residues. Germline CDR1 and CDR2: MNHNY and SVGAGI (reference sequence). The V gene end was trimmed by 0 bases and the J gene end by 4 bases; junction bases not matched to a gene: 2. Sequencing was performed with immunoSEQ multiplex PCR; in TCRdb, only in-frame clones are kept and a portion is missing. The table records 220,000 or so clones, 65% to 85% of them present only once. The sequenced sample consisted of PBMCs or T cells enriched from blood (not recorded which). The sequence was collected from a woman aged 55-69 years who had recovered from COVID-19. This chain joins TRBV6-6 and TRBJ1-2, with 7 bases matching TRBD1. The CDR3 DNA follows: TGTGCCAGCAGTTACTCAGGGGGCAGCTATGGCTACACCTTC. Encoded protein: CASSYSGGSYGYTF.